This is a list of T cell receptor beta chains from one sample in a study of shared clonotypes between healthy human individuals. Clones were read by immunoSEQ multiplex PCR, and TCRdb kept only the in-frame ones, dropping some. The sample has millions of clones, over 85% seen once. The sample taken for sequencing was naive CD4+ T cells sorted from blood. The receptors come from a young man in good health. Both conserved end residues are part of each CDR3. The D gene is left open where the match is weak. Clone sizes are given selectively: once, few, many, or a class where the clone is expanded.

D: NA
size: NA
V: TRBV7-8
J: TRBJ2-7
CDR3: CASSFPRGGEQYF
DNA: TGTGCCAGCAGCTTTCCCAGGGGTGGCGAGCAGTACTTC

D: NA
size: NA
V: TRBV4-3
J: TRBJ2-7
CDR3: CASSQSAFRGNYEQYF
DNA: TGCGCCAGCAGCCAATCCGCTTTTCGTGGGAACTACGAGCAGTACTTC

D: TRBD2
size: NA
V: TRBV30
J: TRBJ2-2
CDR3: CAWSHKKRLAPNTGELFF
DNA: TGTGCCTGGAGCCACAAAAAGAGACTAGCGCCGAACACCGGGGAGCTGTTTTTT

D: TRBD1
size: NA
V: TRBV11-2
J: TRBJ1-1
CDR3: CASSLYGLTGRENTEAFF
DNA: TGTGCCAGCAGCTTATATGGATTGACAGGGAGGGAGAACACTGAAGCTTTCTTT

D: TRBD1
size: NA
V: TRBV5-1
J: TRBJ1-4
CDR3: CASSLATGNLQEKLFF
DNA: TGCGCCAGCAGCTTGGCGACAGGGAATTTGCAAGAAAAACTGTTTTTT

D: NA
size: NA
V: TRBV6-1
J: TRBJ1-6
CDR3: CASRPRGTDNSPLHF
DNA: TGTGCCAGCAGGCCTAGAGGGACTGATAATTCACCCCTCCACTTT

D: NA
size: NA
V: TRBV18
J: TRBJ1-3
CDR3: CASSPNTNSGNTIYF
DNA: TGTGCCAGCTCACCAAACACCAACTCTGGAAACACCATATATTTT

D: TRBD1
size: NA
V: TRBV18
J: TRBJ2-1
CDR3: CASSPQGAGSYNEQFF
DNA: TGTGCCAGCTCACCTCAGGGGGCTGGCTCCTACAATGAGCAGTTCTTC

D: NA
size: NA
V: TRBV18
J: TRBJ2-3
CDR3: CASSPILADTQYF
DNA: TGTGCCAGCTCACCGATCCTTGCTGATACGCAGTATTTT

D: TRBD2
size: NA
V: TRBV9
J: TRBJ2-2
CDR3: CASSVGASGRAGELFF
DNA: TGTGCCAGCAGCGTAGGAGCTAGCGGGAGGGCCGGGGAGCTGTTTTTT

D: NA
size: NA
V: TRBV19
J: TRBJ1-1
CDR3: CASSIDSQNTEAFF
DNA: TGTGCCAGTAGTATAGACAGTCAGAACACTGAAGCTTTCTTT

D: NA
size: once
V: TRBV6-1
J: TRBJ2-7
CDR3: CASSTLGEQYF
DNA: TGTGCCAGCTCAACCTTGGGCGAGCAGTACTTC

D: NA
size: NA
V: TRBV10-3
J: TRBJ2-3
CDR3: CAISSSDTQYF
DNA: TGTGCCATCAGCTCCTCAGATACGCAGTATTTT

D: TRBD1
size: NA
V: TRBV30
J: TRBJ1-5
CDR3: CAWSVRQGAGQPQHF
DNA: TGTGCCTGGAGTGTTCGACAGGGGGCGGGTCAGCCCCAGCATTTT

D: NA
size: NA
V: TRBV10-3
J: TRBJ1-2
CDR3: CAISEFAGYGYTF
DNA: TGTGCCATCAGTGAGTTTGCGGGCTATGGCTACACCTTC

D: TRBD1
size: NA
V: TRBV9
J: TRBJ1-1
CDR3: CASSPGGAATEAFF
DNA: TGTGCCAGCAGCCCAGGGGGGGCGGCCACTGAAGCTTTCTTT